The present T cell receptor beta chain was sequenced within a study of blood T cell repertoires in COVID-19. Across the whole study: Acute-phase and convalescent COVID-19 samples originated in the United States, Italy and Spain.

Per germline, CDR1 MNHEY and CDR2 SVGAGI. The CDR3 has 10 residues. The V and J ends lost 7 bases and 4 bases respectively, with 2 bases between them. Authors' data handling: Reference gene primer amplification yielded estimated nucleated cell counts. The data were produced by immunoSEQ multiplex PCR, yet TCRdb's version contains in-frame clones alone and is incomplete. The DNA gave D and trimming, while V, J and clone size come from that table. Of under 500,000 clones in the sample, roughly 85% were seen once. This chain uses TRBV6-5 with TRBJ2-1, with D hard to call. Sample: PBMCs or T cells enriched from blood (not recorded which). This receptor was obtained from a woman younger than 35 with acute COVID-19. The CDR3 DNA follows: TGTGCCAGCACATACAATGAGCAGTTCTTC. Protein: CASTYNEQFF.